Detailed here is one T cell receptor beta chain. Deep was the level used in running the assay. Per the original data handling: ImmunoSEQ output held junction-only sequences without quality scores, so filtering differed. Here immunoSEQ multiplex PCR was the method, and the copy in TCRdb shows in-frame clones only, minus some. The V and J calls and clone size come from that table; D and trimming were worked out from the DNA. The data show some 470,000 clones, with approximately 80% seen just once and over 10% held by the top ten. About 100 million PBMCs supplied genomic DNA for unsorted samples. Germline lookup yields CDR1 SGHNT and CDR2 YYREEE (reference sequence). V shed 1 base and J 7 bases; nucleotides not matched to a gene: 7. This CDR3 comprises 14 residues. These data originate in a study of shared clonotypes between healthy human individuals.

This chain links TRBV5-4 with TRBJ1-1, with TRBD1 matching over 7 bases. This receptor was taken from a middle-aged woman in good health. Some clones in this sample may be carry-over from other donors' samples. Sequenced input: PBMCs. CDR3 sequence: CASSLFQGGGEAFF. Here the CDR3 DNA reads TGTGCCAGCAGCTTGTTTCAGGGGGGAGGTGAAGCTTTCTTT.